This TCR beta chain came from a study of blood T cell repertoires in COVID-19. Study-level background: The United States, Italy and Spain supplied acute and convalescent COVID-19 samples. Sample material is recorded as cDNA or gDNA derived from T cells, B-cell-depleted T cells, or PBMCs.

The germline V and J ends were trimmed by 4 bases and 6 bases, with 13 bases remaining between them. The CDR3 length is 13 residues. CDR1 is KGHSH and CDR2 is LQKENI in the germline V gene. Original processing methods: Amplified reference gene primers provided the basis for estimating nucleated cell counts. TCRdb keeps only in-frame clones here, not all; method: immunoSEQ multiplex PCR. V and J calls plus clone size are reproduced from that table; the DNA served to infer D and trimming. The data show approximately 180,000 clones, 80% to 90% seen once. Sequenced: peripheral blood. The rearrangement uses TRBV18 and TRBJ2-7; maybe TRBD2 (6 bases). The clonotype originates from a man in his 60s with acute or convalescent COVID-19. DNA for the CDR3: TGTGCCAGCTCACTAGCGGAGTCAACCGAGCAGTACTTC. Translation: CASSLAESTEQYF.